These 2 T cell receptor beta chains originate from one sample sequenced in a study of blood T cell repertoires in COVID-19. Some clones are missing from TCRdb's copy, which holds only in-frame ones; the method was immunoSEQ multiplex PCR. The sample lists 70,000 to 80,000 clones, around 85% seen once, with roughly a third in the top ten. What was sequenced was peripheral blood. All receptors derive from a woman older than 75 with active or convalescent COVID-19.

A single count supports this clone. The V and J genes are TRBV28 and TRBJ2-2; TRBD1 aligns across 9 bases. Germline trimming cut 4 bases from V and 5 bases from J; bases unmatched to any gene: 5. The germline gives CDR1 MDHEN, CDR2 SYDVKM. CDR3 length equals 15 residues. DNA of the CDR3: TGTGCCAGCAGTTCCGGGACAGGGTATACCGGGGAGCTGTTTTTT. It translates to CASSSGTGYTGELFF.

V is TRBV5-4 and J is TRBJ1-2; 8 bases line up with TRBD1. Germline V gives CDR1 SGHNT, CDR2 YYREEE (reference sequence). The trim removed 2 bases at V and 6 bases at J, leaving 3 bases unmatched. The CDR3 spans 13 residues. This CDR3 is CASSFETGDGYTF. The CDR3 DNA reads as TGTGCCAGCAGCTTCGAGACAGGGGATGGCTACACCTTC.